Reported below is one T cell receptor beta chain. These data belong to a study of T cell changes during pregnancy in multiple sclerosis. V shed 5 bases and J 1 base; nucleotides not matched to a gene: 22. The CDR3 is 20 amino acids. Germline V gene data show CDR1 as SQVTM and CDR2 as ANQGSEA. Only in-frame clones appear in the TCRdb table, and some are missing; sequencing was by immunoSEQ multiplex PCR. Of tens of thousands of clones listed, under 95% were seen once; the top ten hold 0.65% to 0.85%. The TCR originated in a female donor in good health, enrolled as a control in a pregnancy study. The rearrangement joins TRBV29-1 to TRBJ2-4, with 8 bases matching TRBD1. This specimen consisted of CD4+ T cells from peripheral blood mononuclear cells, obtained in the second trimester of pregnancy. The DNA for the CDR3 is TGCAGCGTTCTTTCTTTTCCCGGGACAGGAGGAGAAAGTGCCAAAAACATTCAGTACTTC. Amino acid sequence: CSVLSFPGTGGESAKNIQYF.